A selection of T cell receptor beta chains follows, all from one sample in a study of T cells after yellow fever vaccination. TCRdb re-called the 5' RACE reads with MiXCR, one entry per CDR3 protein. The data show a few hundred thousand distinct CDR3 sequences, roughly 7.5% seen once. The input for sequencing was PBMCs, taken more than 35 days after the first yellow fever vaccination. The receptors shown here come from a man between 18 and 35 years old who received the YFV17D yellow fever vaccine. CDR3s include the opening cysteine and the closing phenylalanine or tryptophan. A D gene is named only where the DNA matches it firmly. Size is omitted from some rows. Given values are once, few, many or a class for expanded clones.

TRBV5-4	few	TRBJ1-2	-	CASSLGLSGGGYTF	TGTGCCAGCAGCTTGGGGTTATCGGGAGGTGGCTACACCTTC
TRBV20-1	many	TRBJ2-2	-	CSASRGANTGELFF	TGCAGTGCCAGTCGTGGGGCGAACACCGGGGAGCTGTTTTTT
TRBV21-1	few	TRBJ2-3	-	CASSKLGPGREDTQYF	TGTGCCAGCAGCAAACTGGGGCCAGGGCGGGAAGATACGCAGTATTTT
TRBV4-2	few	TRBJ1-1	TRBD1	CASSAGGVTEAFF	TGTGCCAGCAGCGCAGGGGGCGTAACTGAAGCTTTCTTT
TRBV5-5	many	TRBJ2-3	-	CASSPLTGAPTDTQYF	TGTGCCAGCAGCCCCCTGACGGGAGCCCCCACAGATACGCAGTATTTT
TRBV7-8	few	TRBJ1-2	-	CASSSGRGAGDGYTF	TGTGCCAGCAGCTCCGGGAGAGGAGCCGGGGACGGCTACACCTTC
TRBV5-1	-	TRBJ1-1	-	CASDSIPRGAVTEAFF	TGCGCCAGCGACTCAATTCCCAGGGGTGCTGTAACTGAAGCTTTCTTT
TRBV5-4	-	TRBJ2-6	-	CASSEILSGANVLTF	TGTGCCAGCAGCGAGATCCTGTCTGGGGCCAACGTCCTGACTTTC
TRBV6-2/TRBV6-3	-	TRBJ2-7	TRBD2	CASAKRGLSYEQYF	TGTGCCAGCGCTAAGCGGGGTCTCTCCTACGAGCAGTACTTC
TRBV5-4	-	TRBJ2-2	-	CASSPLVGTNTGELFF	TGTGCCAGCAGCCCCTTGGTAGGGACGAACACCGGGGAGCTGTTTTTT
TRBV7-6	-	TRBJ2-5	TRBD1	CASSSDRGQGETQYF	TGTGCCAGCAGCTCCGACAGGGGACAAGGGGAGACCCAGTACTTC
TRBV7-2	few	TRBJ2-5	TRBD1	CASSSRLGTGEETQYF	TGTGCCAGCAGCTCAAGGCTCGGGACAGGAGAAGAGACCCAGTACTTC
TRBV7-2	few	TRBJ2-1	-	CASSFGWGVYNEQFF	TGTGCCAGCAGCTTTGGATGGGGAGTCTACAATGAGCAGTTCTTC
TRBV18	few	TRBJ2-1	-	CASSPRGFKNEQFF	TGTGCCAGCTCACCACGGGGTTTTAAGAATGAGCAGTTCTTC
TRBV5-1	many	TRBJ1-6	-	CASSLSSSYNSPLHF	TGTGCCAGCAGCTTGTCCAGCTCCTATAATTCACCCCTCCACTTT
TRBV27	-	TRBJ2-2	TRBD1	CASSFYRGPTPNTGELFF	TGTGCCAGCAGTTTCTACAGGGGTCCTACCCCAAACACCGGGGAGCTGTTTTTT
TRBV7-8	few	TRBJ2-5	TRBD2	CASSLGLAYQETQYF	TGTGCCAGCAGCCTAGGACTAGCCTACCAAGAGACCCAGTACTTC
TRBV19	-	TRBJ1-1	-	CASSTVGGTEAFF	TGTGCCAGTAGTACAGTTGGCGGCACTGAAGCTTTCTTT
TRBV6-2/TRBV6-3	-	TRBJ1-5	-	CASRDGITGYYQPQHF	TGTGCCAGCAGGGACGGGATCACCGGTTATTATCAGCCCCAGCATTTT
TRBV11-2	-	TRBJ1-1	TRBD1	CASSGRTGLEAFF	TGTGCCAGCAGCGGGCGGACAGGGCTCGAAGCTTTCTTT
TRBV7-9	few	TRBJ1-1	-	CASSSSGAEAFF	TGTGCCAGCAGCTCGTCAGGGGCTGAAGCTTTCTTT
TRBV5-8	-	TRBJ1-1	-	CASTFGGGNTEAFF	TGTGCCAGCACCTTTGGAGGGGGGAACACTGAAGCTTTCTTT
TRBV6-5	-	TRBJ1-1	-	CASKNSNEAFF	TGTGCCAGCAAAAACTCGAATGAAGCTTTCTTT
TRBV18	many	TRBJ2-7	-	CASYGGRYPYEQYF	TGTGCCAGCTACGGAGGGCGGTACCCCTACGAGCAGTACTTC
TRBV12-3/TRBV12-4	-	TRBJ2-7	TRBD2	CASSPGNSGASEQYF	TGTGCCAGCAGTCCAGGGAATAGCGGGGCGAGCGAGCAGTACTTC
TRBV6-2/TRBV6-3	-	TRBJ2-1	TRBD2	CASSRRGSSYNEQFF	TGTGCCAGCAGTCGGCGGGGGAGTTCCTACAATGAGCAGTTCTTC
TRBV4-3	few	TRBJ1-1	-	CASSQGPSRTGDTEAFF	TGCGCCAGCAGCCAGGGACCCTCTAGGACGGGAGACACTGAAGCTTTCTTT
TRBV5-1	-	TRBJ1-6	-	CASSFEGPDNSPLHF	TGCGCCAGCAGCTTTGAGGGCCCTGATAATTCACCCCTCCACTTT
TRBV18	few	TRBJ2-7	-	CASSPSQQTQYF	TGTGCCAGCTCACCAAGCCAACAGACGCAGTACTTC
TRBV5-1	many	TRBJ1-1	-	CASSTISVGTEAFF	TGCGCCAGCAGCACTATTAGTGTTGGCACTGAAGCTTTCTTT
TRBV11-2	few	TRBJ1-2	-	CASSLDLDYGYTF	TGTGCCAGCAGCTTAGATTTGGATTATGGCTACACCTTC
TRBV5-1	few	TRBJ1-1	TRBD1	CASSLTGDLGSTEAFF	TGCGCCAGCAGCTTAACAGGGGACCTCGGGAGCACTGAAGCTTTCTTT
TRBV5-6	many	TRBJ1-6	TRBD1	CASSFGTDTPLHF	TGTGCCAGCAGCTTTGGGACAGATACACCCCTCCACTTT
TRBV6-4	few	TRBJ2-3	-	CASSPRVVEEADTQYF	TGTGCCAGCAGCCCCCGAGTAGTAGAGGAGGCAGATACGCAGTATTTT
TRBV5-5	many	TRBJ2-3	TRBD1	CASSLALTGITDTQYF	TGTGCCAGCAGCTTGGCCCTGACAGGGATAACAGATACGCAGTATTTT
TRBV5-1	-	TRBJ2-3	-	CASSPDVPRGPDTQYF	TGCGCCAGCAGCCCCGACGTCCCTCGAGGGCCAGATACGCAGTATTTT
TRBV4-2	-	TRBJ2-1	-	CASSQGGTVTEQFF	TGTGCCAGCAGCCAAGGGGGCACCGTCACTGAGCAGTTCTTC
TRBV12-3/TRBV12-4	few	TRBJ2-4	-	CASSSPGRLHIQYF	TGTGCCAGCAGTTCGCCGGGGCGTTTACACATTCAGTACTTC
TRBV11-2	-	TRBJ1-4	-	CASSFSPRGVGTPEKLFF	TGTGCCAGCAGCTTCTCCCCTAGGGGTGTCGGGACACCTGAAAAACTGTTTTTT
TRBV7-2	-	TRBJ1-1	-	CASSSLRVMDTEAFF	TGTGCCAGCAGCTCTCTCAGGGTGATGGACACTGAAGCTTTCTTT
TRBV5-1	many	TRBJ2-7	-	CASSRDGTYEQYF	TGCGCCAGCAGTCGGGACGGTACCTACGAGCAGTACTTC
TRBV5-1	-	TRBJ2-3	-	CASSLGVAASTDTQYF	TGCGCCAGCAGCTTGGGTGTAGCGGCTAGCACAGATACGCAGTATTTT
TRBV29-1	-	TRBJ1-1	TRBD1	CSADKGGWSTEAFF	TGCAGCGCTGACAAAGGGGGCTGGTCGACTGAAGCTTTCTTT
TRBV18	few	TRBJ1-3	-	CASSPMTADSGNTIYF	TGTGCCAGCTCACCGATGACAGCAGACTCTGGAAACACCATATATTTT
TRBV24-1	few	TRBJ2-1	-	CATSDLTGSSYNEQFF	TGTGCCACCAGTGATTTGACGGGTAGCTCCTACAATGAGCAGTTCTTC
TRBV6-5	-	TRBJ1-6	TRBD1	CASSYRQGTGSPLHF	TGTGCCAGCAGTTACCGGCAGGGGACAGGTTCACCCCTCCACTTT
TRBV24-1	few	TRBJ1-4	TRBD1	CATSPGQGYGVNEKLFF	TGTGCCACCAGCCCGGGACAGGGCTACGGAGTAAATGAAAAACTGTTTTTT
TRBV12-3/TRBV12-4	-	TRBJ1-5	TRBD1	CASSPGQGGYQPQHF	TGTGCCAGCAGTCCCGGACAGGGGGGGTATCAGCCCCAGCATTTT
TRBV7-2	-	TRBJ2-5	-	CASSFSRGRTQYF	TGTGCCAGCAGCTTTTCGAGAGGGAGGACCCAGTACTTC